The 10 T cell receptor beta chains below were found in one sample sequenced in a study of long-term antiretroviral therapy in people with HIV. At the survey level, the v3.0 immunoSEQ assay was run. TCRdb's table, derived via immunoSEQ multiplex PCR, lists solely in-frame clones and lacks some. The sample lists 25,000 to 35,000 clones; around 80% were seen once. The sample was unsorted PBMCs, taken 2.7 to 2.8 years after starting antiretroviral therapy. Receptor source: a man aged 30-40 years with HIV.

This sequence joins TRBV5-1 and TRBJ1-1, with a possible D match to TRBD1 (5 bases). Trimming cost V 2 bases and J 1 base, with 6 bases left between them. The CDR3 is 13 residues long. Germline V lookup: CDR1 SGHRS, CDR2 YFSETQ. CDR3 in DNA: TGCGCCAGCAGCTTCCAGGGGAACACTGAAGCTTTCTTT. Translating it yields CASSFQGNTEAFF.

The chain couples TRBV5-6 to TRBJ1-4; perhaps TRBD1 as D (5 bases). This CDR3 spans 16 amino acids. V lost 4 bases and J 5 bases, leaving 18 bases between the germline ends. Germline V gene lookup returns CDR1 SGHDT and CDR2 YYEEEE. The CDR3 DNA sequence: TGTGCCAGCAGCCCCACCGGGGTGGGGGAAAATGAAAAACTGTTTTTT. It translates to CASSPTGVGENEKLFF.

The chain is built from TRBV6-5 and TRBJ2-2, with D perhaps TRBD1 (6 bases). This CDR3 is built from 15 residues. The V gene's germline CDR1 is MNHEY and CDR2 SVGAGI. With 6 bases removed from V and 2 bases from J, the gap between germline ends came to 13 bases. The CDR3 nucleotides are TGTGCCAGCAGCCTCACAGGGTTCAACACCGGGGAGCTGTTTTTT. This gives the protein CASSLTGFNTGELFF.

The V and J genes are TRBV2 and TRBJ1-5; TRBD1 aligns across 8 bases. The CDR3 sequence is 16 residues long. V was pared by 2 bases and J by 6 bases, with 9 bases of the junction left unmatched. Germline CDR1 SNHLY, CDR2 FYNNEI. DNA for the CDR3: TGTGCCAGCAGTGAAACTGAGACAGGGGTTGGTCAGCCCCAGCATTTT. Translation gives CASSETETGVGQPQHF.

The rearrangement joins TRBV19 to TRBJ1-1; the D is unclear. Germline V CDR1 and CDR2: LNHDA, SQIVND (reference sequence). V was shortened by 11 bases and J by 1 base, with 20 bases between the two germline ends. The CDR3 totals 15 residues. CDR3 DNA: TGTGCCGCGGAGATAAGGCGGGGTTGGAACACTGAAGCTTTCTTT. This codes for CAAEIRRGWNTEAFF.

The chain joins TRBV18 to TRBJ2-1, with D maybe TRBD1 (5 bases). The V gene's germline CDR1 is KGHSH and CDR2 LQKENI. The V end lost 2 bases, the J end lost 7 bases, and 6 bases lay between the germline ends. There are 12 residues in the CDR3. Here the CDR3 DNA reads TGTGCCAGCTCACCAACAGGAAATGAGCAGTTCTTC. Residues: CASSPTGNEQFF. Combining the CDR3 with reference TRBV18 and TRBJ2-1 gives the whole variable domain NAGVMQNPRHLVRRRGQEARLRCSPMKGHSHVYWYRQLPEEGLKFMVYLQKENIIDESGMPKERFSAEFPKEGPSILRIQQVVRGDSAAYFCASSPTGNEQFFGPGTRLTVL.

This chain uses TRBV5-1 with TRBJ2-7; tentatively, D is TRBD2 (5 bases). This CDR3 comprises 13 residues. V lost 2 bases and J lost 4, with 10 bases in between. Germline V gene sequence: CDR1 SGHRS, CDR2 YFSETQ. The CDR3 DNA sequence: TGCGCCAGCAGCTTCGCTCGGGGTTACGAGCAGTACTTC. Residues: CASSFARGYEQYF.

V is TRBV2 and J is TRBJ1-5; 9 bases are a match to TRBD1. The CDR3 covers 15 residues. CDR1 is SNHLY, CDR2 FYNNEI, per germline. V trimming: 5 bases; J trimming: 3 bases; junction bases outside the gene matches: 5. The CDR3: CASSLDRGYNQPQHF. The CDR3 region has the DNA TGTGCCAGCAGTCTGGACAGGGGTTACAATCAGCCCCAGCATTTT.

The table lists this clone with a few counts. The chain is built from TRBV4-3 and TRBJ2-2, with D uncertain. The CDR3 loop spans 19 amino acids. Germline V gene data show CDR1 as LGHNA and CDR2 as YSLEER. V lost 1 base to trimming and J lost 4 bases, with 22 bases between them. In DNA, the CDR3 is TGCGCCAGCAGCCAAGCCAACCCGGCTGCTCAAGGTGTCACCGGGGAGCTGTTTTTT. This codes for CASSQANPAAQGVTGELFF.

The rearrangement uses TRBV5-1 and TRBJ1-2; 11 bases map to TRBD1. CDR3 length: 16 amino acids. Germline assignment: CDR1 SGHRS and CDR2 YFSETQ. V was pared by 0 bases and J by 8 bases, with 9 bases of the junction left unmatched. The CDR3 DNA reads as TGCGCCAGCAGCTTGGGGACAGGGGGCGTAGTAAGAGGCTACACCTTC. Translated, it gives CASSLGTGGVVRGYTF.